Given below is one T cell receptor beta chain in context. V was pared by 0 bases and J by 4 bases, with 16 bases between. The CDR3 loop spans 16 amino acids. Looked up from germline, CDR1 is SGHTA and CDR2 is FQGNSA. TCRdb's copy holds only in-frame clones and misses some; the assay was immunoSEQ multiplex PCR. The data hold about 210,000 clones, with roughly 86% observed a single time. This sample stems from a study of blood T cell repertoires in COVID-19. The clonotype was recovered from a man aged 35-49 years with acute COVID-19. Sequenced: PBMCs or T cells enriched from blood (not recorded which). The chain carries TRBV7-2 and TRBJ2-7; TRBD1 might be the D (6 bases). Written as DNA, the CDR3 is TGTGCCAGCAGCTTAGCGTTAACAGGGCGACTGTACGAGCAGTACTTC. Residues: CASSLALTGRLYEQYF.